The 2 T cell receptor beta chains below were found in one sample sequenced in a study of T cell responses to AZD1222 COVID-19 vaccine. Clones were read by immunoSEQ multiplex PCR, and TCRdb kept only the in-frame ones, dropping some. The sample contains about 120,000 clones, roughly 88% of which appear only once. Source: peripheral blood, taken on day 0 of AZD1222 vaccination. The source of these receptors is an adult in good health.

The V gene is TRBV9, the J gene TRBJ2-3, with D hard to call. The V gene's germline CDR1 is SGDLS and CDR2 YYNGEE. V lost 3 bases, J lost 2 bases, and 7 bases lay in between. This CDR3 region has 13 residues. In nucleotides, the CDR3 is TGTGCCAGCAGCGCCCCATCCACAGATACGCAGTATTTT. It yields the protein CASSAPSTDTQYF. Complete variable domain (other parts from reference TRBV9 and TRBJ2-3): DSGVTQTPKHLITATGQRVTLRCSPRSGDLSVYWYQQSLDQGLQFLIQYYNGEERAKGNILERFSAQQFPDLHSELNLSSLELGDSALYFCASSAPSTDTQYFGPGTRLTVL.

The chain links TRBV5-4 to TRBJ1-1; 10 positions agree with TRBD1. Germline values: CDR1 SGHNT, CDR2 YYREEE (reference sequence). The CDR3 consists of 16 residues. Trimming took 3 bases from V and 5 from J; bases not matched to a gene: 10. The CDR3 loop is CASSSRDRGPGTEAFF. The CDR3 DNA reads TGTGCCAGCAGCTCCCGGGACAGGGGTCCGGGGACTGAAGCTTTCTTT. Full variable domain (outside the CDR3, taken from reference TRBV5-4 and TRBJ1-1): ETGVTQSPTHLIKTRGQQVTLRCSSQSGHNTVSWYQQALGQGPQFIFQYYREEENGRGNFPPRFSGLQFPNYSSELNVNALELDDSALYLCASSSRDRGPGTEAFFGQGTRLTVV.